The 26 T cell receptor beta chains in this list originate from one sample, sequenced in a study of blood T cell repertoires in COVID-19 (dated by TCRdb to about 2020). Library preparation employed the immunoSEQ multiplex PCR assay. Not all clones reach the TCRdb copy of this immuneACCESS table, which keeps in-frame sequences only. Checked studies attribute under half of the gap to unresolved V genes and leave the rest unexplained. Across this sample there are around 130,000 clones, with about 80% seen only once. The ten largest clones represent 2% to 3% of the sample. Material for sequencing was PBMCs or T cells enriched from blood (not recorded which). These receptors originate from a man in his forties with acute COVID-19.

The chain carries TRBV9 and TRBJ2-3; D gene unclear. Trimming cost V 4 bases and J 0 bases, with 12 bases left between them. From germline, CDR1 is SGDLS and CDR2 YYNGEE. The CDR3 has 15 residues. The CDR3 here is CASSRLGDSTDTQYF. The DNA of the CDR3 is TGTGCCAGCAGCCGTTTAGGAGATAGCACAGATACGCAGTATTTT.

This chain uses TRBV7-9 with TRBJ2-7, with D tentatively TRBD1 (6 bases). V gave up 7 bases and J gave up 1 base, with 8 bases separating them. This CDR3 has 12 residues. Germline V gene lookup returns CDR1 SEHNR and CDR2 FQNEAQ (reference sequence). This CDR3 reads CASTGQSYEQYF. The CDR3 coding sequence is TGTGCCAGCACCGGACAGTCCTACGAGCAGTACTTC.

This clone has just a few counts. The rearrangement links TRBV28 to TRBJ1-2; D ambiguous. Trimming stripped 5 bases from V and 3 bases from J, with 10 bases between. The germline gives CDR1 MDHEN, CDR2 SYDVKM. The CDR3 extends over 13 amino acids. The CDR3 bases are TGTGCCAGCAGTCCCCCCTCCTACTATGGCTACACCTTC. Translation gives CASSPPSYYGYTF.

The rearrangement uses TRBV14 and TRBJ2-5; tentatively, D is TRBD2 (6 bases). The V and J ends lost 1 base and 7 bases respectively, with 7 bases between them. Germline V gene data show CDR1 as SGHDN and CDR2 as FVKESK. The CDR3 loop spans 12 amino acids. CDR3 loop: CASSQVGGTQYF. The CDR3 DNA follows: TGTGCCAGCAGCCAAGTGGGGGGGACCCAGTACTTC.

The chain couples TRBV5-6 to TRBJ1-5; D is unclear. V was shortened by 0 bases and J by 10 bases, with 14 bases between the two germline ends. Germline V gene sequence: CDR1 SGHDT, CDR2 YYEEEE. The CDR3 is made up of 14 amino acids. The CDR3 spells CASSLGRSEGPQHF. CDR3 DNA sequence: TGTGCCAGCAGCTTGGGCAGGTCTGAGGGACCCCAGCATTTT. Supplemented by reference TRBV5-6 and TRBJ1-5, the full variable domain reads DAGVTQSPTHLIKTRGQQVTLRCSPKSGHDTVSWYQQALGQGPQFIFQYYEEEERQRGNFPDRFSGHQFPNYSSELNVNALLLGDSALYLCASSLGRSEGPQHFGDGTRLSIL.

This chain's CDR3 is CASSIDASGGRTEAFF. CDR3 DNA sequence: TGTGCCAGTAGTATAGATGCCTCGGGGGGGAGAACTGAAGCTTTCTTT. This chain uses TRBV19 with TRBJ1-1; D is possibly TRBD1 (5 bases). The CDR3 is 16 residues long. Germline loops: CDR1 LNHDA, CDR2 SQIVND (reference sequence). Trimming removed 0 bases at V and 5 bases at J, with 16 bases between.

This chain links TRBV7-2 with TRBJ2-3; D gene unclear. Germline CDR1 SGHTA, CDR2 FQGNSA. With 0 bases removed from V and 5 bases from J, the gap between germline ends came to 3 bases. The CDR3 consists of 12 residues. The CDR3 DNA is TGTGCCAGCAGCTTAGCCATAGATACGCAGTATTTT. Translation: CASSLAIDTQYF.

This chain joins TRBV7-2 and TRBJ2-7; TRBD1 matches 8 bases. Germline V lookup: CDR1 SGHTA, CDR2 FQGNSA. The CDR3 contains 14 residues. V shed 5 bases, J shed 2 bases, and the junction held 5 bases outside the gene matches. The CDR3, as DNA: TGTGCCAGCAGCGTCGGGACAGGTGCCTACGAGCAGTACTTC. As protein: CASSVGTGAYEQYF.

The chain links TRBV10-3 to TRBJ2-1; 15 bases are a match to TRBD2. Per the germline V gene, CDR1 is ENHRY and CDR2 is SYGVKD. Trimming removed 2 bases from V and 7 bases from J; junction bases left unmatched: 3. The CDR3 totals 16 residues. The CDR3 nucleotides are TGTGCCATCAGTGAGGAGGGACTAGCGGGGGGTAATGAGCAGTTCTTC. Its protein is CAISEEGLAGGNEQFF.

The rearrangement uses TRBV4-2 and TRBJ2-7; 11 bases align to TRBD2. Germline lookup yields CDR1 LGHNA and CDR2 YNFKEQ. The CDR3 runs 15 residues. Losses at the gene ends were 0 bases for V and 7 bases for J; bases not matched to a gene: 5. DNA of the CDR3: TGTGCCAGCAGCCAAGAGGGACTAGCGGCCGATGAGCAGTACTTC. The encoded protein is CASSQEGLAADEQYF.

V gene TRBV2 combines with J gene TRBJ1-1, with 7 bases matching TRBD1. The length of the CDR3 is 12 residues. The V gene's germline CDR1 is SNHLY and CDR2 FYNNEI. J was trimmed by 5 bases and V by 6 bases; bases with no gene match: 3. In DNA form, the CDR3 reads TGTGCCAGCAGGGAGACAGGGACTGAAGCTTTCTTT. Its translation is CASRETGTEAFF.

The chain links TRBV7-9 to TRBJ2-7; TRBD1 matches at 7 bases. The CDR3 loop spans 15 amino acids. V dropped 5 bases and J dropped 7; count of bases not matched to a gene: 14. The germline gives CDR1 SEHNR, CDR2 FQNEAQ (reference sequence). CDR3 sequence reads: CASSQIGTVAWEQYF. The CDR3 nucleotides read TGTGCCAGCAGCCAAATCGGGACAGTGGCTTGGGAGCAGTACTTC.

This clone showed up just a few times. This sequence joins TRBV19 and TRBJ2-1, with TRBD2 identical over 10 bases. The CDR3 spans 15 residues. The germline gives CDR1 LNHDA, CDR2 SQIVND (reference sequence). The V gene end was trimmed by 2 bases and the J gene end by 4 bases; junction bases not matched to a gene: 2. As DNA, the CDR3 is TGTGCCAGTAGTATATTTAGCGGGGGGTACAATGAGCAGTTCTTC. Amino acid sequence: CASSIFSGGYNEQFF. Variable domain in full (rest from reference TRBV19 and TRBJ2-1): DGGITQSPKYLFRKEGQNVTLSCEQNLNHDAMYWYRQDPGQGLRLIYYSQIVNDFQKGDIAEGYSVSREKKESFPLTVTSAQKNPTAFYLCASSIFSGGYNEQFFGPGTRLTVL.

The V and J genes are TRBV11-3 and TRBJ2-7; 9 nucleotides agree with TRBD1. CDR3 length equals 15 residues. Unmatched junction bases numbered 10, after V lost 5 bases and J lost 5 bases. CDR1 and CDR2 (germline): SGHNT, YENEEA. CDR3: CASSRGTGQVDEQYF. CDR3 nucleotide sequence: TGTGCCAGCAGCCGGGGGACAGGGCAAGTAGACGAGCAGTACTTC.

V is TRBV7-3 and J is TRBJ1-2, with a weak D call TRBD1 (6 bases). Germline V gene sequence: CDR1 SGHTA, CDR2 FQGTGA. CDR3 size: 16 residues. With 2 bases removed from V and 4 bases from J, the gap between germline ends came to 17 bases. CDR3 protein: CASSLVFWGHAYGYTF. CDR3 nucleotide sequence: TGTGCCAGCAGCTTAGTGTTCTGGGGGCATGCCTATGGCTACACCTTC. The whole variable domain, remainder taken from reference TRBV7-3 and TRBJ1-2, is GAGVSQTPSNKVTEKGKYVELRCDPISGHTALYWYRQSLGQGPEFLIYFQGTGAADDSGLPNDRFFAVRPEGSVSTLKIQRTERGDSAVYLCASSLVFWGHAYGYTFGSGTRLTVV.

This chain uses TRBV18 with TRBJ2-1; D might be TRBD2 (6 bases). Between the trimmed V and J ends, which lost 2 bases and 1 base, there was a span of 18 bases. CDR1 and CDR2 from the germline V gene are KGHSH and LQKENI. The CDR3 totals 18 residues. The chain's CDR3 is CASSPRNSGDISYNEQFF. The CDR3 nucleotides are TGTGCCAGCTCACCAAGGAATAGCGGCGATATATCCTACAATGAGCAGTTCTTC. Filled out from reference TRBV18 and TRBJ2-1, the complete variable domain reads NAGVMQNPRHLVRRRGQEARLRCSPMKGHSHVYWYRQLPEEGLKFMVYLQKENIIDESGMPKERFSAEFPKEGPSILRIQQVVRGDSAAYFCASSPRNSGDISYNEQFFGPGTRLTVL.

CDR3 bases: TGTGCCAGCAGCTTGGGACAGGGGGCTTGGGGCTACACCTTC. This encodes CASSLGQGAWGYTF. V is TRBV5-6 and J is TRBJ1-2, with TRBD1 identical over 10 bases. Trimming removed 0 bases from V and 8 bases from J; junction bases left unmatched: 4. This CDR3 region has 14 residues. Per germline, CDR1 SGHDT and CDR2 YYEEEE.

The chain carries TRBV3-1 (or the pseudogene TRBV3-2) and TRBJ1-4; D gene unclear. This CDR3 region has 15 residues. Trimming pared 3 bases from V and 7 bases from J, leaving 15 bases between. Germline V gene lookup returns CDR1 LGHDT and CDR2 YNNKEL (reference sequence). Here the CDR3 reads CASSQGGSSTEKLFF. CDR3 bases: TGTGCCAGCAGCCAGGGAGGGAGTTCTACTGAAAAACTGTTTTTT.

The CDR3 region is CSVEEGGDTQYF. The CDR3 DNA reads as TGCAGCGTTGAAGAGGGAGGAGATACGCAGTATTTT. The gene calls are TRBV29-1 and TRBJ2-3, with D maybe TRBD2 (6 bases). CDR1 and CDR2 (germline): SQVTM, ANQGSEA. Between the trimmed V and J ends, which lost 0 bases and 5 bases, there was a span of 6 bases. This CDR3 has 12 amino acids.

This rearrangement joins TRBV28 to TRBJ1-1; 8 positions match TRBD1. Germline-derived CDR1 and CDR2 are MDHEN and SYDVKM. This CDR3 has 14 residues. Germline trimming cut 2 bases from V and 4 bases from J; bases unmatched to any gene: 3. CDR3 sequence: CASSLQGASTEAFF. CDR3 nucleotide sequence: TGTGCCAGCAGTTTACAGGGGGCGAGCACTGAAGCTTTCTTT.

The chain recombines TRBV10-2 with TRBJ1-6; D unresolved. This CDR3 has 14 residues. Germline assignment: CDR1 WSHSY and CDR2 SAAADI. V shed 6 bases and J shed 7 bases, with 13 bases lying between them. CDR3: CASRGLTDNSPLHF. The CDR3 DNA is TGCGCCAGCAGAGGATTAACAGACAATTCACCCCTCCACTTT.

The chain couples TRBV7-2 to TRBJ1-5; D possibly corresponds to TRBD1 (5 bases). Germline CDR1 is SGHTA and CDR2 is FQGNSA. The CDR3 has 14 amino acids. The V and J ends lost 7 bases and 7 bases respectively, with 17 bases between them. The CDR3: CASTADSQEQPQHF. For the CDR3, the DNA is TGTGCCAGCACCGCCGACAGTCAGGAACAGCCCCAGCATTTT.

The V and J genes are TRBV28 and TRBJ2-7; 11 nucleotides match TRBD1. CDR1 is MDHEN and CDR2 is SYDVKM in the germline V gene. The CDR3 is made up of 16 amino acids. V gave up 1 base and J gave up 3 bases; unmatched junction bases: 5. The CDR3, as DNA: TGTGCCAGCAGTTTATTCTCTGGGACAGGGGGCTACGAGCAGTACTTC. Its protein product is CASSLFSGTGGYEQYF.

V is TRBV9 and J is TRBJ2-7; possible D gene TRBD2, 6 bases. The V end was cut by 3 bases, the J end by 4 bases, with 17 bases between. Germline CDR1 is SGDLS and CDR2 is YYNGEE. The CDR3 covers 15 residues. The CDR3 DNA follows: TGTGCCAGCAGCGCCTCGGGCGGGGCCTCTTACGAGCAGTACTTC. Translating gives CASSASGGASYEQYF.

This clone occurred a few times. Written as DNA, the CDR3 is TGCAGCGTTGAAGAATCATCGGGGGTCCCTAACTATGGCTACACCTTC. Encoded protein: CSVEESSGVPNYGYTF. The rearrangement links TRBV29-1 to TRBJ1-2; a weak D match, TRBD1 (5 bases). CDR1 is SQVTM, CDR2 ANQGSEA, per germline. This CDR3 contains 16 residues. Between the trimmed V and J ends, which lost 0 bases and 0 bases, there was a span of 14 bases.

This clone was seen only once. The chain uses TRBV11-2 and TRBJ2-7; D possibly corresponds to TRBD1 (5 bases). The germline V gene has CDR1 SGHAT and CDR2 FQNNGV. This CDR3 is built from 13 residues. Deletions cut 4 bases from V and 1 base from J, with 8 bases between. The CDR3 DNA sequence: TGTGCCAGCAGCTGGGGCCCTTCCTACGAGCAGTACTTC. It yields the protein CASSWGPSYEQYF.